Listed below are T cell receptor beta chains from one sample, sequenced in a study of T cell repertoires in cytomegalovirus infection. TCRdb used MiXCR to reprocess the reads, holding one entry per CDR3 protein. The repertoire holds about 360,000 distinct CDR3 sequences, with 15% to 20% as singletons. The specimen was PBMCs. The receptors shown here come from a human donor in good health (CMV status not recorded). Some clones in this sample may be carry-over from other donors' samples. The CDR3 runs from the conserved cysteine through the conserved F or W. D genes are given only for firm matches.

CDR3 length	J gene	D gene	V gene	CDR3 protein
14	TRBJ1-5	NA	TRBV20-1	CSARGVTVSQPQHF
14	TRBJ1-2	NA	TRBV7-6	CASRHDRAYYGYTF
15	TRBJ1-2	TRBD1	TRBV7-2	CASSFPGQGAYGYTF
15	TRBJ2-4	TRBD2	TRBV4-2	CASSRSGGAGDIQYF
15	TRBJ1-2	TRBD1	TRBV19	CASSTKPGQGYGYTF
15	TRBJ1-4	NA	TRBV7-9	CASSLGREPAGKLFF
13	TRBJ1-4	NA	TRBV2	CASGTVNNEKLFF
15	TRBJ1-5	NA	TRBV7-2	CASSLEGGAHQPQHF
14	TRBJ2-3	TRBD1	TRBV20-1	CSASQGANTDTQYF
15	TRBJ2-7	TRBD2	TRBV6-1	CASSYVAGAGYEQYF
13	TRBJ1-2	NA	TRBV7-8	CASSRLRRSGYTF
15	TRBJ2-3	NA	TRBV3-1	CASSYQPLPTDTQYF
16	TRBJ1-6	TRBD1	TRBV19	CASSRGFGQGRSPLHF
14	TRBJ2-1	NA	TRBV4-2	CASSPKIITDEQFF
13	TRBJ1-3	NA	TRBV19	CASSIAPGNTIYF
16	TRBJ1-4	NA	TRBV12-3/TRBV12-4	CASSMVGFATNEKLFF
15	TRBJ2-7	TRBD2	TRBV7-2	CASSILAGGPYEQYF
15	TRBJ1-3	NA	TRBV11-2	CASSLDGAAGNTIYF
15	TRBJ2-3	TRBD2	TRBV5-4	CASSSGLAGAVTQYF
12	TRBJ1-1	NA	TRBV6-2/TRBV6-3	CASSDSPTEAFF
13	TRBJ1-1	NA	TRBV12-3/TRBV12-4	CASSFTENTEAFF
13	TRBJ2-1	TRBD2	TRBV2	CASSEGTSNEQFF